This TCR beta chain was captured in a study of cytomegalovirus exposure and HLA in healthy donors. General study points: Analysis was carried out at a later point, and it linked a missense DCLRE1C variant to TCR beta V- and J-gene trimming.

Trimming shortened V by 4 bases and J by 0 bases, and 11 bases separated the two germline ends. The CDR3 length is 14 residues. CDR1 and CDR2 from the germline V gene are SGHRS and YFSETQ. Remarks on this clone: The antigen is not known.

PCR employed 60 Vbeta and 13 Jbeta primers. This table comes from immunoSEQ multiplex PCR, and its TCRdb copy is limited to in-frame clones, with some not included. This sample has over 150,000 clones, with roughly 76% found just once. What was sequenced was PBMCs. This clonotype originated in a human donor in good health. The rearrangement uses TRBV5-1 and TRBJ2-7; D not certain. CDR3: CASSPDTVSYEQYF. CDR3 nucleotide sequence: TGCGCCAGCAGCCCTGACACGGTCTCCTACGAGCAGTACTTC. Combining the CDR3 with reference TRBV5-1 and TRBJ2-7 gives the whole variable domain KAGVTQTPRYLIKTRGQQVTLSCSPISGHRSVSWYQQTPGQGLQFLFEYFSETQRNKGNFPGRFSGRQFSNSRSEMNVSTLELGDSALYLCASSPDTVSYEQYFGPGTRLTVT.